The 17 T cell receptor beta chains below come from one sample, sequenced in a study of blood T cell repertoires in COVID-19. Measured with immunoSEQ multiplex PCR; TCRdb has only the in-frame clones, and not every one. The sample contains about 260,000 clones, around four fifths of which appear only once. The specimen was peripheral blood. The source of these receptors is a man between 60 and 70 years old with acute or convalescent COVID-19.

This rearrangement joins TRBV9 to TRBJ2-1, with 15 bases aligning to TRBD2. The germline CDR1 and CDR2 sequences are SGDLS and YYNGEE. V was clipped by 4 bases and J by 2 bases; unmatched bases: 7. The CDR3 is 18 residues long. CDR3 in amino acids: CASSIRTSGGATYNEQFF. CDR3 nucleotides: TGTGCCAGCAGCATAAGGACTAGCGGGGGGGCTACCTACAATGAGCAGTTCTTC.

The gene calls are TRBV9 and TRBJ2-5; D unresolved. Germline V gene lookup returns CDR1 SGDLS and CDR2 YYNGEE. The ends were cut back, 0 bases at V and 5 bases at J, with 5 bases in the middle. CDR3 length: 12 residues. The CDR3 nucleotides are TGTGCCAGCAGCGTAGTGGGCGAGACCCAGTACTTC. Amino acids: CASSVVGETQYF.

DNA of the CDR3: TGTGCCAGCAGCCCCGGGGGGGCCGGTGGAACAGATACGCAGTATTTT. It codes for CASSPGGAGGTDTQYF. V is TRBV5-4 and J is TRBJ2-3; TRBD2 matches 8 bases. V gave up 4 bases and J gave up 3 bases; unmatched junction bases: 10. The germline gives CDR1 SGHNT, CDR2 YYREEE (reference sequence). The CDR3 totals 16 residues.

The CDR3 loop reads CASSPGQLSTDTQYF. The CDR3 region has the DNA TGTGCCAGCAGCCCGGGACAACTAAGCACAGATACGCAGTATTTT. V is TRBV6-5 and J is TRBJ2-3; tentative D call: TRBD1 (6 bases). The CDR3 totals 15 residues. Per the germline V gene, CDR1 is MNHEY and CDR2 is SVGAGI. The V end was cut by 6 bases, the J end by 0 bases, with 13 bases between.

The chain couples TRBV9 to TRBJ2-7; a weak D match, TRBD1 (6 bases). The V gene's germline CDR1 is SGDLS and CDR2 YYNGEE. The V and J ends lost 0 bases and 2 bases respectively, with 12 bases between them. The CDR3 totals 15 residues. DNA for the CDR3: TGTGCCAGCAGCGTAGAAGCAGGGGCGACCTACGAGCAGTACTTC. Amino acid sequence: CASSVEAGATYEQYF.

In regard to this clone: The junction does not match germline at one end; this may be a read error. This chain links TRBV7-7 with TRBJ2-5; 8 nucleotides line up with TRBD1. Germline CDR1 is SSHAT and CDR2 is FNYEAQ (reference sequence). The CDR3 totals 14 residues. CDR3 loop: CASSRQGARETQYF. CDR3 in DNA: TGTGCTAGCAGCCGTCAGGGGGCGCGGGAGACCCAGTACTTC.

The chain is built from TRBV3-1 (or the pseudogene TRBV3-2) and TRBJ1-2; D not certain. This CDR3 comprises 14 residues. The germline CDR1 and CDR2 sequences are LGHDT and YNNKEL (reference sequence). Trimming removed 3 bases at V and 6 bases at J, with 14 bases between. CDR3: CASSQGGYSDGYTF. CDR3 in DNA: TGTGCCAGCAGCCAGGGAGGGTACTCGGATGGCTACACCTTC.

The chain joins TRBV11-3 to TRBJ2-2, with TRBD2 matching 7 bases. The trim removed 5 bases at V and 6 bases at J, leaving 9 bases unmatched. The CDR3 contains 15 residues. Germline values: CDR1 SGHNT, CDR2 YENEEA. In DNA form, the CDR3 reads TGTGCCAGCAGCCGAAGCGGGACTGGGGCCGGGGAGCTGTTTTTT. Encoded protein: CASSRSGTGAGELFF.

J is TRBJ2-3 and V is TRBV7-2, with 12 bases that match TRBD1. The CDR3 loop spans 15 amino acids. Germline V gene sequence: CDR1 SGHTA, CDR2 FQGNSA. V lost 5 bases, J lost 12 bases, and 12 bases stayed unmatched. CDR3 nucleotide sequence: TGTGCCAGCAGCGGGTCCGGGACAGGGGGCCGGGGACAGTATTTT. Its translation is CASSGSGTGGRGQYF.

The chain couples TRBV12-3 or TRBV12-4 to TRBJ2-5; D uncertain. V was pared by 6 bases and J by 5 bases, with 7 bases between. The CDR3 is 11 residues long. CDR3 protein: CASSSVETQYF. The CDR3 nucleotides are TGTGCCAGCAGCTCGGTGGAGACCCAGTACTTC.

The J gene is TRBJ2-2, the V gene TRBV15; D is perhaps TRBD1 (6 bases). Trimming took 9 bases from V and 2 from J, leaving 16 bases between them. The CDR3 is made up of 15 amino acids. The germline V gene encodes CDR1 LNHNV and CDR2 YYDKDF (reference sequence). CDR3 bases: TGTGCCACTACAGATCCGGGACAAAACACCGGGGAGCTGTTTTTT. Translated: CATTDPGQNTGELFF. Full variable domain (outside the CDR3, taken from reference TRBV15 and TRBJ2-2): DAMVIQNPRYQVTQFGKPVTLSCSQTLNHNVMYWYQQKSSQAPKLLFHYYDKDFNNEADTPDNFQSRRPNTSFCFLDIRSPGLGDTAMYLCATTDPGQNTGELFFGEGSRLTVL.

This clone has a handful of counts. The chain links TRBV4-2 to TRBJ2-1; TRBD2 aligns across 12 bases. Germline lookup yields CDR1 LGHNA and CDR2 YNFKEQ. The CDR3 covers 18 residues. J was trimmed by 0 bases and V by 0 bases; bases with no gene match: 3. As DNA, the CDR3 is TGTGCCAGCAGCCAAGACCTAGCGGGGGGGCCCTCCTACAATGAGCAGTTCTTC. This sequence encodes CASSQDLAGGPSYNEQFF.

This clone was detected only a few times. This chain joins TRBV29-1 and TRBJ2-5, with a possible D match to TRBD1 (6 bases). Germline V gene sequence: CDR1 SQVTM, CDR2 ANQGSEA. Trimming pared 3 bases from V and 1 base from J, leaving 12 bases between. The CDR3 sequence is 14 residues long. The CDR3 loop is CSVESGGGQETQYF. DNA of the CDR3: TGCAGCGTTGAGTCTGGGGGCGGCCAAGAGACCCAGTACTTC.

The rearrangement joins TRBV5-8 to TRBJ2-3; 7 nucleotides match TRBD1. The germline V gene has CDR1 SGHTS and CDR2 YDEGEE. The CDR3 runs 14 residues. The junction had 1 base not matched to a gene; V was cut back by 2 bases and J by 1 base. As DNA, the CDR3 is TGTGCCAGCAGCTTTGGACAGGGCACAGATACGCAGTATTTT. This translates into CASSFGQGTDTQYF. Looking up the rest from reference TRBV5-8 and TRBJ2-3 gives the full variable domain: EAGVTQSPTHLIKTRGQQATLRCSPISGHTSVYWYQQALGLGLQFLLWYDEGEERNRGNFPPRFSGRQFPNYSSELNVNALELEDSALYLCASSFGQGTDTQYFGPGTRLTVL.

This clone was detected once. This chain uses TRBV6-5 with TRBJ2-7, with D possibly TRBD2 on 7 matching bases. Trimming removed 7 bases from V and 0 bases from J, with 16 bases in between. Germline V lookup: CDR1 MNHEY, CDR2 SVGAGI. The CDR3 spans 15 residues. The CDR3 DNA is TGTGCCAGCAATCCCGGGGGGCTGACCTCCTACGAGCAGTACTTC. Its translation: CASNPGGLTSYEQYF.

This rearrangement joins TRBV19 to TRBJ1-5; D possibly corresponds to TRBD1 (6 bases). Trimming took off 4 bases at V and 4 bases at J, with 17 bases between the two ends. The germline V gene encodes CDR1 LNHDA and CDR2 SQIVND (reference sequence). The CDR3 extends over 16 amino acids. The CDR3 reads CASSRGTIPSNQPQHF. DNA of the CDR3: TGTGCCAGTAGTAGGGGGACAATCCCCTCTAATCAGCCCCAGCATTTT.

CDR3 sequence (DNA): TGCGCCAGCAGCCCCTCCGGACTAGCGGTCCCAGATACGCAGTATTTT. Protein: CASSPSGLAVPDTQYF. V gene TRBV4-1 combines with J gene TRBJ2-3; TRBD2 aligns across 10 bases. The V and J ends lost 4 bases and 4 bases, in that order; junction bases with no gene match: 8. The CDR3 has 16 amino acids. Germline V gives CDR1 MGHRA, CDR2 YSYEKL.